One sample yielded the 21 T cell receptor beta chains listed below, sequenced in a study of CXCR3-negative and CXCR3-positive naive CD8 T cells. Study conclusions and caveats: TRB CDR3 hydrophobicity was greater in CXCR3-positive naive cells than in CXCR3-negative naive cells.

The antigens for these receptors are not known. UMI-labeled TRB cDNA libraries were prepared by 5' RACE. Reanalyzing the 5' RACE reads, TCRdb keeps one entry per CDR3 protein, without DNA. The sample features roughly 110,000 distinct CDR3 sequences, with 0.35% to 0.4% in its top ten. The sequencing input was naive CXCR3+ CD8+ T cells from blood. Subset indicated: CD45RO-CCR7+CD27+CD95- naive CD8+ T cells expressing CXCR3 (TNR3+). These receptors all come from a human donor in good health. Some clones in this sample may be carry-over from other donors' samples.

V gene TRBV29-1 combines with J gene TRBJ2-5; TCRdb reports TRBD1, a call that lacks DNA to check it against. The CDR3 has 14 residues. Per germline, CDR1 SQVTM and CDR2 ANQGSEA. CDR3 protein: CSVEPTGHEETQYF.

J is TRBJ2-7 and V is TRBV7-2. The V gene's germline CDR1 is SGHTA and CDR2 FQGNSA. This CDR3 has 15 residues. This CDR3 is CASSYFTGTSYEQYF.

This chain connects TRBV7-2 to TRBJ2-7; with no DNA, the TCRdb D assignment of TRBD2 cannot be verified. Germline values: CDR1 SGHTA, CDR2 FQGNSA. The CDR3 spans 15 residues. CDR3 sequence: CASTPWSSGGYEQYF.

The rearrangement uses TRBV4-2 and TRBJ2-2. The CDR3 has 15 residues. The V gene's germline CDR1 is LGHNA and CDR2 YNFKEQ. The CDR3 sequence is CASSQGYSLTGELFF.

The chain links TRBV20-1 to TRBJ1-6; TCRdb gives TRBD1 as the D gene, but with no DNA this cannot be confirmed. This CDR3 comprises 15 residues. In germline, CDR1 is DFQATT, CDR2 SNEGSKA (reference sequence). The CDR3 sequence: CSARELQGESEALHF.

This sequence joins TRBV6-5 and TRBJ2-7; the TRBD2 assignment by TCRdb is unverifiable without DNA. This CDR3 has 18 residues. CDR1 and CDR2 from the germline V gene are MNHEY and SVGAGI. CDR3 loop: CASSSSLPLGSVPYEQYF.

The chain uses TRBV14 and TRBJ2-1; no DNA is available, so the TRBD2 call from TCRdb remains unchecked. CDR3 length: 16 residues. Germline lookup yields CDR1 SGHDN and CDR2 FVKESK. The CDR3 protein is CASSQQRGLLVGEQFF.

Here the CDR3 reads CASSYAQGYEQYF. The V and J genes are TRBV6-5 and TRBJ2-7; as DNA is missing, the TRBD1 call by TCRdb cannot be tested. This CDR3 contains 13 residues. Germline V gene sequence: CDR1 MNHEY, CDR2 SVGAGI.

CDR3 residues: CASSPPGRGRDTQYF. The J gene is TRBJ2-3, the V gene TRBV18; TCRdb selects TRBD2, and the lack of DNA leaves this call unchecked. This CDR3 is 15 amino acids long. From germline, CDR1 is KGHSH and CDR2 LQKENI.

The V call is TRBV29-1, the J call TRBJ1-2; there is no DNA to check the TCRdb D call of TRBD1. Germline CDR1 reads SQVTM; CDR2 reads ANQGSEA. This CDR3 is 13 amino acids long. The CDR3 here is CSVDEGDSYGYTF.

This chain uses TRBV28 with TRBJ2-5; the TCRdb call, TRBD1, lacks DNA for checking. CDR1 is MDHEN, CDR2 SYDVKM, per germline. There are 13 residues in the CDR3. Here the CDR3 reads CASSHRGRETQYF.

V gene TRBV12-3 or TRBV12-4 combines with J gene TRBJ2-7; without DNA, the TCRdb call of TRBD1 cannot be checked. The CDR3 spans 15 residues. This CDR3 is CASSTMTGRSYEQYF.

The genes are TRBV7-6 and TRBJ2-5; there is no DNA to check the TCRdb D call of TRBD1. This CDR3 contains 14 residues. Germline-derived CDR1 and CDR2 are SGHVS and FNYEAQ. CDR3 loop: CASSRTGTPETQYF.

The chain couples TRBV29-1 to TRBJ2-7; no DNA is available, so the TRBD1 call from TCRdb remains unchecked. The CDR3 loop spans 12 amino acids. Per the germline V gene, CDR1 is SQVTM and CDR2 is ANQGSEA. CDR3 sequence: CSVEQGGNEQYF.

The gene calls are TRBV7-9 and TRBJ2-7; TCRdb names TRBD2, which stays unverified in the absence of DNA. This CDR3 has 14 residues. Germline V gene data show CDR1 as SEHNR and CDR2 as FQNEAQ (reference sequence). The CDR3 loop reads CASSSAAGRDEQYF.

The rearrangement joins TRBV3-1 to TRBJ2-7; TCRdb returns TRBD2, unconfirmable since there is no DNA. The CDR3 covers 14 residues. Germline lookup yields CDR1 LGHDT and CDR2 YNNKEL (reference sequence). CDR3 region: CASSSPGLVYEQYF.

CDR3 region: CASSLALGIGSPLHF. The chain uses TRBV7-3 and TRBJ1-6. The CDR3 covers 15 residues. CDR1 SGHTA and CDR2 FQGTGA come from the germline V gene.

V usage is TRBV20-1 and J usage is TRBJ2-7. The CDR3 runs 12 residues. The V gene's germline CDR1 is DFQATT and CDR2 SNEGSKA (reference sequence). The CDR3 protein is CSASGVSYEQYF.

The V call is TRBV4-1, the J call TRBJ2-1; TCRdb returns TRBD1, unconfirmable since there is no DNA. This CDR3 is 13 amino acids long. Germline loops: CDR1 MGHRA, CDR2 YSYEKL. The CDR3 region is CASSQGQYNEQFF.

The V gene is TRBV29-1, the J gene TRBJ2-1; TCRdb calls TRBD2, which cannot be checked without DNA. The CDR3 has 17 residues. CDR1 is SQVTM and CDR2 is ANQGSEA in the germline V gene. The CDR3 is CSVAGLAGGYPYNEQFF.

The rearrangement uses TRBV28 and TRBJ2-1; there is no DNA to check the TCRdb D call of TRBD2. CDR1 and CDR2 (germline): MDHEN, SYDVKM. The CDR3 contains 14 residues. CDR3 loop: CATTERVLHSEQFF.